These T cell receptor beta chains were read from a single sample in a study of control samples from healthy donors and cancer patients. Repertoires were generated with immunoSEQ multiplex PCR, while TCRdb's copy carries only in-frame clones and drops some. The table includes 40,000 to 60,000 clones, about 90% detected once. Sequencing input: PBMCs. Receptors were obtained from a man between 60 and 75 years old with head and neck cancer. The CDR3 runs from the conserved cysteine through the conserved F or W. A D gene is named only where the DNA matches it firmly. Only some rows state a clone size, as once, few, many or a class for expanded clones.

CDR3nt: TGTGCCAGCAGCCCCCCCTCGATTTTTTACCGGGACACCGGGGAGCTGTTTTTT; CDR3aa: CASSPPSIFYRDTGELFF; j_gene: TRBJ2-2; abundance: .; d_gene: .; v_gene: TRBV9
CDR3nt: TGTGCCTGGAGTGTTTCAGTCTACGAGCAGTACTTC; CDR3aa: CAWSVSVYEQYF; j_gene: TRBJ2-7; abundance: .; d_gene: .; v_gene: TRBV30
CDR3nt: TGTGCCTGGAATCAGGGGCTCAATCAGCCCCAGCATTTT; CDR3aa: CAWNQGLNQPQHF; j_gene: TRBJ1-5; abundance: .; d_gene: .; v_gene: TRBV30
CDR3nt: TGTGCCACCAGCTACGGGACAGGGCCCTATCCCAACAATGAGCAGTTCTTC; CDR3aa: CATSYGTGPYPNNEQFF; j_gene: TRBJ2-1; abundance: .; d_gene: TRBD1; v_gene: TRBV15
CDR3nt: TGTGCCAGCAGTGAGGTTCCAGATACGCAGTATTTT; CDR3aa: CASSEVPDTQYF; j_gene: TRBJ2-3; abundance: .; d_gene: .; v_gene: TRBV2
CDR3nt: TGTGCCAGCAGCCTAGACAGGAACACTGAAGCTTTCTTT; CDR3aa: CASSLDRNTEAFF; j_gene: TRBJ1-1; abundance: .; d_gene: .; v_gene: TRBV7-3
CDR3nt: TGCGCCAGCAGCCCGGACAGGGAGACAGATACGCAGTATTTT; CDR3aa: CASSPDRETDTQYF; j_gene: TRBJ2-3; abundance: .; d_gene: TRBD1; v_gene: TRBV5-1
CDR3nt: TGTGCCAGCAGCCTTGCTAGGGGCGGGGTAGTGGATACGCAGTATTTT; CDR3aa: CASSLARGGVVDTQYF; j_gene: TRBJ2-3; abundance: .; d_gene: .; v_gene: TRBV13
CDR3nt: TGTGCCAGCAGCATTAGCGGGAGCTCCTACGAGCAGTACTTC; CDR3aa: CASSISGSSYEQYF; j_gene: TRBJ2-7; abundance: .; d_gene: TRBD2; v_gene: TRBV7-3
CDR3nt: TGTGCCAGCAGCGCCCGCTTTGAGCCCTACGAGCAGTACTTC; CDR3aa: CASSARFEPYEQYF; j_gene: TRBJ2-7; abundance: .; d_gene: .; v_gene: TRBV9
CDR3nt: TGTGCCAGCAGCCAAGTCTTAAGGACAAATCAAGAGACCCAGTACTTC; CDR3aa: CASSQVLRTNQETQYF; j_gene: TRBJ2-5; abundance: .; d_gene: .; v_gene: TRBV3-1/TRBV3-2
CDR3nt: TGTGCCAGCAGTCAGATGACAACGGGCAATCAGCCCCAGCATTTT; CDR3aa: CASSQMTTGNQPQHF; j_gene: TRBJ1-5; abundance: .; d_gene: .; v_gene: TRBV2
CDR3nt: TGTGCCAGCAGTGGACGACAGGGGGCGGTTGAGCAGTTCTTC; CDR3aa: CASSGRQGAVEQFF; j_gene: TRBJ2-1; abundance: .; d_gene: TRBD1; v_gene: TRBV2
CDR3nt: TGTGCCAGCAGCTTACCTGGGGCCAACGTCCTGACTTTC; CDR3aa: CASSLPGANVLTF; j_gene: TRBJ2-6; abundance: few; d_gene: .; v_gene: TRBV5-4
CDR3nt: TGTGCCAGCAGTTTGTCTACAGGGGCCGGGTGGTTTGGCACCTTC; CDR3aa: CASSLSTGAGWFGTF; j_gene: TRBJ1-2; abundance: .; d_gene: TRBD1; v_gene: TRBV28
CDR3nt: TGTGCCAGCAGCTCGACTAGCGCTAAACCTCTAGAGCAGTACTTC; CDR3aa: CASSSTSAKPLEQYF; j_gene: TRBJ2-7; abundance: few; d_gene: TRBD2; v_gene: TRBV7-9
CDR3nt: TGTGCCACCAGCAGAGTAGGGGACAGGGTAAATAATGGCTACACCTTC; CDR3aa: CATSRVGDRVNNGYTF; j_gene: TRBJ1-2; abundance: .; d_gene: TRBD1; v_gene: TRBV15
CDR3nt: TGTGCCACCAGTGGACGGGGGTTTAATGAGCAGTTCTTC; CDR3aa: CATSGRGFNEQFF; j_gene: TRBJ2-1; abundance: .; d_gene: .; v_gene: TRBV24-1
CDR3nt: TGTGCCAGCAGCTTAAGCGGAGATACGCAGTATTTT; CDR3aa: CASSLSGDTQYF; j_gene: TRBJ2-3; abundance: once; d_gene: .; v_gene: TRBV7-3
CDR3nt: TGTGCCAGCAGTGTGTCACAGACCTATGGCTACACCTTC; CDR3aa: CASSVSQTYGYTF; j_gene: TRBJ1-2; abundance: few; d_gene: .; v_gene: TRBV28
CDR3nt: TGTGCCAGCAGCTCCCAGGGATTTGTGTACGAGCAGTACTTC; CDR3aa: CASSSQGFVYEQYF; j_gene: TRBJ2-7; abundance: .; d_gene: .; v_gene: TRBV7-9
CDR3nt: TGCAGCGTGCGGACAGGAATCAACACCGGGGAGCTGTTTTTT; CDR3aa: CSVRTGINTGELFF; j_gene: TRBJ2-2; abundance: .; d_gene: TRBD1; v_gene: TRBV29-1
CDR3nt: TGTGCCAGCAGTTTATACTCTCAGGACAGGGTCCACGAGCAGTACTTC; CDR3aa: CASSLYSQDRVHEQYF; j_gene: TRBJ2-7; abundance: .; d_gene: TRBD1; v_gene: TRBV27
CDR3nt: TGTGCCAGCAGCTCCCATCAGGGAGCCAATCAGCCCCAGCATTTT; CDR3aa: CASSSHQGANQPQHF; j_gene: TRBJ1-5; abundance: .; d_gene: .; v_gene: TRBV6-5
CDR3nt: TGTGCCAGCAGCACAATTTATGCAGGGACAGGAGTATCTGGGGCCAACGTCCTGACTTTC; CDR3aa: CASSTIYAGTGVSGANVLTF; j_gene: TRBJ2-6; abundance: .; d_gene: TRBD1; v_gene: TRBV7-9
CDR3nt: TGTGCCAGCAGCTTAAACCTAGCGGGAGAAGGAGATACGCAGTATTTT; CDR3aa: CASSLNLAGEGDTQYF; j_gene: TRBJ2-3; abundance: .; d_gene: TRBD2; v_gene: TRBV7-9